This T cell receptor (beta chain) came from a study of T cell changes during pregnancy in multiple sclerosis. Data came from immunoSEQ multiplex PCR; TCRdb stores just in-frame clones and leaves some out. The table lists roughly 80,000 clones, roughly 94% of them singletons, with 2.6% in the top ten. The CDR3 length is 14 residues. The germline V gene has CDR1 MDHEN and CDR2 SYDVKM. Trimming pared 3 bases from V and 0 bases from J, leaving 9 bases between. This receptor was taken from a female donor with multiple sclerosis, enrolled in a pregnancy study. This material consisted of peripheral blood, taken before pregnancy. J is TRBJ2-7 and V is TRBV28, with a possible D match to TRBD1 (6 bases). The CDR3 protein is CASSLTGPSYEQYF. DNA of the CDR3: TGTGCCAGCAGTTTGACAGGCCCCTCCTACGAGCAGTACTTC.